The 21 T cell receptor beta chains below all came from one sample that was sequenced in a study of cytomegalovirus exposure and HLA in healthy donors. The primer mix had 60 Vbeta and 13 Jbeta primers. Here immunoSEQ multiplex PCR was the method, and the copy in TCRdb shows in-frame clones only, minus some. The table has approximately 150,000 clones, about four fifths seen once; the top ten hold about 4.9%. The source material was PBMCs. These receptors all come from a man aged 18 to 35 in good health and CMV-seronegative.

For this clone: Within the sample, other DNA sequences also encode this same CDR3. The chain couples TRBV5-1 to TRBJ2-1, with 9 bases that match TRBD2. CDR1 is SGHRS and CDR2 is YFSETQ in the germline V gene. The J segment lost 7 bases and the V segment lost 0 bases, leaving 2 bases of the junction unmatched. CDR3 size: 14 residues. The DNA for the CDR3 is TGCGCCAGCAGCTTGGGGCTAGCGGGGAATGAGCAGTTCTTC. Amino acid sequence: CASSLGLAGNEQFF.

V usage is TRBV2 and J usage is TRBJ2-5, with D possibly matching TRBD1 (5 bases). The V end lost 9 bases, the J end lost 1 base, and 15 bases lay between the germline ends. From germline, CDR1 is SNHLY and CDR2 FYNNEI. The CDR3 length is 14 residues. The CDR3 region has the DNA TGTGCCAGAGGGGAAAAGAAGGTCCAAGAGACCCAGTACTTC. Protein product: CARGEKKVQETQYF. The whole variable domain, remainder taken from reference TRBV2 and TRBJ2-5, is EPEVTQTPSHQVTQMGQEVILRCVPISNHLYFYWYRQILGQKVEFLVSFYNNEISEKSEIFDDQFSVERPDGSNFTLKIRSTKLEDSAMYFCARGEKKVQETQYFGPGTRLLVL.

The chain couples TRBV10-3 to TRBJ1-2; D might be TRBD1 (5 bases). CDR3 size: 13 residues. The germline V gene has CDR1 ENHRY and CDR2 SYGVKD. V lost 7 bases, J lost 6 bases, and 15 bases lay in between. The CDR3 region is CAIMDTRSNGYTF. CDR3 sequence (DNA): TGTGCCATCATGGACACAAGATCAAATGGCTACACCTTC.

The rearrangement joins TRBV19 to TRBJ2-2; 11 nucleotides agree with TRBD1. The CDR3 has 14 amino acids. Trimming at V came to 4 bases and at J to 8 bases, leaving 3 bases not matched to a gene. Germline V lookup: CDR1 LNHDA, CDR2 SQIVND (reference sequence). CDR3 region: CASSKDRGQGELFF. CDR3 coding DNA: TGTGCCAGTAGTAAGGACAGGGGGCAGGGGGAGCTGTTTTTT.

The V gene is TRBV5-1, the J gene TRBJ2-3; 8 nucleotides agree with TRBD1. The trim removed 4 bases at V and 4 bases at J, leaving 11 bases unmatched. The CDR3 extends over 16 amino acids. Germline assignment: CDR1 SGHRS and CDR2 YFSETQ. The CDR3 loop is CASSPTPTGVADTQYF. CDR3 DNA sequence: TGCGCCAGCAGCCCCACCCCGACAGGGGTTGCAGATACGCAGTATTTT.

The chain recombines TRBV14 with TRBJ2-2, with D possibly being TRBD1 (6 bases). V shed 5 bases and J shed 11 bases, with 21 bases lying between them. This CDR3 is built from 15 residues. Per germline, CDR1 SGHDN and CDR2 FVKESK. In DNA, the CDR3 is TGTGCCAGCAGCTTCTTAGGGGGTCAAGCGCACGAGCTGTTTTTT. It translates to CASSFLGGQAHELFF. Full variable domain (outside the CDR3, taken from reference TRBV14 and TRBJ2-2): EAGVTQFPSHSVIEKGQTVTLRCDPISGHDNLYWYRRVMGKEIKFLLHFVKESKQDESGMPNNRFLAERTGGTYSTLKVQPAELEDSGVYFCASSFLGGQAHELFFGEGSRLTVL.

The chain links TRBV6-1 to TRBJ2-7, with 7 bases that match TRBD1. Germline V gives CDR1 MNHNS, CDR2 SASEGT. The CDR3 loop spans 15 amino acids. The V gene end was trimmed by 2 bases and the J gene end by 0 bases; junction bases not matched to a gene: 4. The CDR3 DNA reads TGTGCCAGCAGTGAAACGACAGGGCTCTCCTACGAGCAGTACTTC. Translating gives CASSETTGLSYEQYF.

This clone was counted a few times. This sequence joins TRBV6-5 and TRBJ2-7; no reliable D call. CDR3 length: 11 residues. Trimming removed 11 bases at V and 6 bases at J, with 14 bases between. The V gene's germline CDR1 is MNHEY and CDR2 SVGAGI. The CDR3 here is CAVRRASEQYF. CDR3 sequence (DNA): TGTGCCGTTAGGAGAGCCAGCGAGCAGTACTTC.

The chain combines TRBV11-2 with TRBJ2-1, with 15 bases that match TRBD2. This CDR3 spans 19 amino acids. The trim removed 5 bases at V and 4 bases at J, leaving 12 bases unmatched. CDR1 is SGHAT, CDR2 FQNNGV, per germline. The CDR3 spells CASSPPGTSGRRVYNEQFF. For the CDR3, the DNA is TGTGCCAGCAGCCCCCCCGGGACTAGCGGGAGGAGGGTTTACAATGAGCAGTTCTTC.

The rearrangement links TRBV27 to TRBJ2-3; no clear D gene. Germline V gives CDR1 MNHEY, CDR2 SMNVEV (reference sequence). The CDR3 is made up of 14 amino acids. With 2 bases removed from V and 0 bases from J, the gap between germline ends came to 6 bases. The DNA of the CDR3 is TGTGCCAGCAGTTTAGACGGGAGCACAGATACGCAGTATTTT. Protein: CASSLDGSTDTQYF.

The chain links TRBV28 to TRBJ2-1; 13 bases agree with TRBD2. CDR1 and CDR2 (germline): MDHEN, SYDVKM. The junction had 11 bases not matched to a gene; V was cut back by 7 bases and J by 5 bases. The CDR3 is 17 residues long. Here the CDR3 DNA reads TGTGCCAGCATCAAACTCCGGACTAGCGGGGGCCACAATGAGCAGTTCTTC. This sequence encodes CASIKLRTSGGHNEQFF.

The V and J genes are TRBV28 and TRBJ1-1; 11 nucleotides agree with TRBD1. In germline, CDR1 is MDHEN, CDR2 SYDVKM. The CDR3 covers 16 residues. Trimming at V came to 6 bases and at J to 3 bases, leaving 9 bases not matched to a gene. CDR3 coding DNA: TGTGCCAGCAGGGGGCCGGGGGGACAGGGGGACACTGAAGCTTTCTTT. As protein: CASRGPGGQGDTEAFF.

The CDR3 loop reads CASTKGSGGPNYGYTF. In DNA, the CDR3 is TGTGCCAGCACAAAAGGGTCTGGAGGGCCCAACTATGGCTACACCTTC. The J gene is TRBJ1-2, the V gene TRBV13; D is ambiguous. Looked up from germline, CDR1 is PRHDT and CDR2 is FYEKMQ (reference sequence). The CDR3 contains 16 residues. V was clipped by 7 bases and J by 2 bases, with 20 bases between them.

This clone was seen more than once but under ten times. This chain joins TRBV28 and TRBJ1-4; D is uncertain. With 3 bases removed from V and 7 bases from J, the gap between germline ends came to 12 bases. Germline V CDR1 and CDR2: MDHEN, SYDVKM. CDR3 length equals 14 residues. This CDR3 reads CASSFRMEGEKLFF. CDR3 nucleotide sequence: TGTGCCAGCAGTTTTCGCATGGAGGGTGAAAAACTGTTTTTT.

J is TRBJ2-7 and V is TRBV5-1, with 8 bases fitting TRBD1. There are 12 residues in the CDR3. Trimming removed 3 bases from V and 5 bases from J; junction bases left unmatched: 1. CDR1 and CDR2 from the germline V gene are SGHRS and YFSETQ. For the CDR3, the DNA is TGCGCCAGCAGCTGGACAGGGAACGAGCAGTACTTC. This gives the protein CASSWTGNEQYF.

This chain uses TRBV4-1 with TRBJ1-1; D ambiguous. The CDR3 totals 15 residues. With 0 bases removed from V and 10 bases from J, the gap between germline ends came to 18 bases. Germline V lookup: CDR1 MGHRA, CDR2 YSYEKL. This CDR3 is CASSQDWGREEGAFF. In nucleotides, the CDR3 is TGCGCCAGCAGCCAAGATTGGGGTAGGGAGGAGGGAGCTTTCTTT.

The chain employs TRBV2 and TRBJ1-1; D perhaps matches TRBD1 (6 bases). Germline CDR1 SNHLY, CDR2 FYNNEI. The CDR3 is 13 residues long. V was cut by 6 bases and J by 3 bases, with 11 bases left in between. The CDR3 DNA is TGTGCCAGCAGATGGACAGCCCACACTGAAGCTTTCTTT. As protein: CASRWTAHTEAFF.

The chain is built from TRBV10-3 and TRBJ1-2, with D unresolved. CDR1 and CDR2 from the germline V gene are ENHRY and SYGVKD. Trimming left V 0 bases short and J 2 bases short, with 7 bases between. The CDR3 sequence is 14 residues long. CDR3 sequence (DNA): TGTGCCATCAGTGAGTCGCAAGCGAACTATGGCTACACCTTC. Protein: CAISESQANYGYTF.

This clone appeared a single time. The chain recombines TRBV28 with TRBJ2-7, with D possibly being TRBD2 (6 bases). This CDR3 is 14 amino acids long. Germline assignment: CDR1 MDHEN and CDR2 SYDVKM. V gave up 10 bases and J gave up 3 bases, with 19 bases separating them. CDR3 loop: CAIGMGTGDYEQYF. In DNA, the CDR3 is TGTGCCATCGGGATGGGGACTGGGGACTACGAGCAGTACTTC.

J is TRBJ1-4 and V is TRBV19; 8 bases are a match to TRBD1. CDR1 and CDR2 (germline): LNHDA, SQIVND (reference sequence). V dropped 5 bases and J dropped 8; count of bases not matched to a gene: 4. This CDR3 has 13 residues. CDR3 in DNA: TGTGCCAGTAGTTCGGGACAGGAGGAAAAACTGTTTTTT. It translates to CASSSGQEEKLFF. The full variable domain, in which reference TRBV19 and TRBJ1-4 provide the parts outside the CDR3, is DGGITQSPKYLFRKEGQNVTLSCEQNLNHDAMYWYRQDPGQGLRLIYYSQIVNDFQKGDIAEGYSVSREKKESFPLTVTSAQKNPTAFYLCASSSGQEEKLFFGSGTQLSVL.

V and J are TRBV7-6 and TRBJ2-2, with D possibly TRBD1 on 6 matching bases. CDR3 length: 18 residues. Germline values: CDR1 SGHVS, CDR2 FNYEAQ. Deletions cut 6 bases from V and 4 bases from J, with 24 bases between. As DNA, the CDR3 is TGTGCCAGCAGTTCCCTTCCGCAGGGGTTTTGGCCCACCGGGGAGCTGTTTTTT. Protein: CASSSLPQGFWPTGELFF.